The clone carrying this TCR beta chain was seen a few times. TCRdb re-called the reads with MiXCR, one entry per CDR3 protein. This table has roughly 640,000 distinct CDR3 sequences, less than 25% appearing once. The sample belongs to a study of T cell repertoires in cytomegalovirus infection. The germline CDR1 and CDR2 sequences are MNHEY and SMNVEV (reference sequence). Unmatched junction bases numbered 10, after V lost 7 bases and J lost 4 bases. This CDR3 spans 15 amino acids. Sample: CD8+ T cells from PBMCs. The sequence derives from a human donor in good health (CMV status not recorded). Some clones in this sample may be carry-over from other donors' samples. The genes are TRBV27 and TRBJ2-3, with 8 bases identical to TRBD1. The CDR3 here is CASMIRTGWADTQYF. The CDR3 DNA sequence: TGTGCCAGCATGATTCGGACAGGGTGGGCAGATACGCAGTATTTT.